These 10 T cell receptor beta chains share one sample of origin, sequenced in a study of T cell responses to AZD1222 COVID-19 vaccine. The method was immunoSEQ multiplex PCR; TCRdb's version includes in-frame clones alone and lacks a portion of them. The sample includes approximately 110,000 clones, 88% of them seen just once. This material consisted of peripheral blood, taken on day 0 of AZD1222 vaccination. The receptors come from an adult in good health.

The rearrangement uses TRBV19 and TRBJ1-2; possible D gene TRBD1, 6 bases. This CDR3 comprises 14 residues. The germline V gene encodes CDR1 LNHDA and CDR2 SQIVND (reference sequence). Deletions cut 7 bases from V and 8 bases from J, with 20 bases between. The CDR3 nucleotides are TGTGCCAGTAACCCAAGGCCAGGGGAGAGCGGCTACACCTTC. Its translation is CASNPRPGESGYTF.

The chain carries TRBV28 and TRBJ2-3, with D perhaps matching TRBD1 (6 bases). The CDR3 length is 16 residues. V lost 5 bases to trimming and J lost 0 bases, with 15 bases between them. CDR1 MDHEN and CDR2 SYDVKM come from the germline V gene. The CDR3 sequence: CASSLDRWTSTDTQYF. The CDR3 DNA reads TGTGCCAGCAGTCTCGACAGGTGGACTAGCACAGATACGCAGTATTTT.

The chain links TRBV27 to TRBJ2-1; 9 bases match TRBD2. The germline V gene has CDR1 MNHEY and CDR2 SMNVEV (reference sequence). The CDR3 runs to 16 residues. V shed 5 bases, J shed 4 bases, and the junction held 9 bases outside the gene matches. The chain's CDR3 is CASSPLSSGVYNEQFF. CDR3 coding DNA: TGTGCCAGCAGTCCACTCTCTAGCGGGGTGTACAATGAGCAGTTCTTC.

V usage is TRBV27 and J usage is TRBJ2-1; D perhaps matches TRBD2 (6 bases). Germline V gene data show CDR1 as MNHEY and CDR2 as SMNVEV (reference sequence). With 4 bases removed from V and 4 bases from J, the gap between germline ends came to 14 bases. The CDR3 covers 15 residues. The CDR3 loop reads CASSYGLGGYNEQFF. In DNA, the CDR3 is TGTGCCAGCAGTTATGGGCTAGGAGGGTACAATGAGCAGTTCTTC.

This clone came up once. This chain links TRBV7-6 with TRBJ2-7; D is possibly TRBD2 (5 bases). The V and J ends lost 5 bases and 0 bases respectively, with 14 bases between them. Per germline, CDR1 SGHVS and CDR2 FNYEAQ. The CDR3 is 15 residues long. CDR3 nucleotides: TGTGCCAGCAGCCCCCGGACTGTTAGCTCCTACGAGCAGTACTTC. Amino acids: CASSPRTVSSYEQYF.

About this clone: Germline is not matched at one junction end, which may reflect a read error. The chain uses TRBV28 and TRBJ2-6, with 7 bases aligning to TRBD1. Per germline, CDR1 MDHEN and CDR2 SYDVKM. The CDR3 spans 15 residues. The CDR3 DNA is TGTGCCAGCACCTACCAGGGGGACGGGGCCAACGTCCCGACTTTC. This encodes CASTYQGDGANVPTF.

The chain has TRBV24-1 and TRBJ2-5; no clear D. Trimming removed 4 bases at V and 5 bases at J, with 10 bases between. Germline V lookup: CDR1 KGHDR, CDR2 SFDVKD. CDR3 size: 13 residues. The CDR3 reads CATSEAPLETQYF. The CDR3 DNA follows: TGTGCCACCAGTGAAGCGCCCTTGGAGACCCAGTACTTC.

The chain uses TRBV15 and TRBJ2-2; TRBD1 is a possible D gene (5 bases). Per the germline V gene, CDR1 is LNHNV and CDR2 is YYDKDF (reference sequence). Deletions cut 0 bases from V and 4 bases from J, with 9 bases between. The CDR3 spans 15 residues. The CDR3 protein is CATSRDQQGTGELFF. DNA for the CDR3: TGTGCCACCAGCAGAGACCAGCAGGGCACCGGGGAGCTGTTTTTT. The complete variable domain, with remaining parts taken from reference TRBV15 and TRBJ2-2, reads DAMVIQNPRYQVTQFGKPVTLSCSQTLNHNVMYWYQQKSSQAPKLLFHYYDKDFNNEADTPDNFQSRRPNTSFCFLDIRSPGLGDTAMYLCATSRDQQGTGELFFGEGSRLTVL.

This rearrangement joins TRBV28 to TRBJ1-2; no clear D. Germline CDR1 is MDHEN and CDR2 is SYDVKM. The CDR3 length is 13 residues. The V end lost 2 bases, the J end lost 3 bases, and 7 bases lay between the germline ends. CDR3 amino acids: CASSLSQHYGYTF. DNA for the CDR3: TGTGCCAGCAGTTTAAGTCAGCACTATGGCTACACCTTC.

The J gene is TRBJ2-6, the V gene TRBV9; D ambiguous. The length of the CDR3 is 15 residues. Germline loops: CDR1 SGDLS, CDR2 YYNGEE. The ends were cut back, 2 bases at V and 1 base at J, with 7 bases in the middle. The CDR3 spells CASSVGPSGANVLTF. The CDR3 DNA sequence: TGTGCCAGCAGCGTTGGACCTTCTGGGGCCAACGTCCTGACTTTC. Based on the CDR3 plus reference TRBV9 and TRBJ2-6, the full variable domain is DSGVTQTPKHLITATGQRVTLRCSPRSGDLSVYWYQQSLDQGLQFLIQYYNGEERAKGNILERFSAQQFPDLHSELNLSSLELGDSALYFCASSVGPSGANVLTFGAGSRLTVL.